The 19 T cell receptor beta chains in this list originate from one sample, sequenced in a study of control samples from healthy donors and cancer patients. TCRdb's copy holds only in-frame clones and misses some; the assay was immunoSEQ multiplex PCR. The table has 230,000 or so clones, around 94% seen once; the top ten hold about 1.6%. The material sequenced was blood. The receptors here all came from a man in his fifties or sixties in good health.

The chain has TRBV7-6 and TRBJ2-1; possible D gene TRBD1, 5 bases. The CDR3 spans 15 residues. The germline V gene encodes CDR1 SGHVS and CDR2 FNYEAQ. Trimming left V 0 bases short and J 6 bases short, with 12 bases between. CDR3 bases: TGTGCCAGCAGCTTAGCGTGGTCAGGGTCCAATGAGCAGTTCTTC. Translation gives CASSLAWSGSNEQFF.

The rearrangement uses TRBV4-3 and TRBJ1-4, with 8 bases fitting TRBD1. V dropped 2 bases and J dropped 4; count of bases not matched to a gene: 6. Germline V gene sequence: CDR1 LGHNA, CDR2 YSLEER. The CDR3 runs to 16 residues. CDR3 sequence reads: CASSQSSQGGNEKLFF. DNA for the CDR3: TGCGCCAGCAGCCAATCCTCACAGGGGGGTAATGAAAAACTGTTTTTT.

The gene calls are TRBV27 and TRBJ1-1; D is perhaps TRBD1 (6 bases). Germline V gene lookup returns CDR1 MNHEY and CDR2 SMNVEV (reference sequence). The CDR3 covers 14 residues. V lost 5 bases and J 3 bases, leaving 13 bases between the germline ends. The CDR3 DNA sequence: TGTGCCAGCAGTCTCACAGGGCCCGACACTGAAGCTTTCTTT. The encoded protein is CASSLTGPDTEAFF.

The chain has TRBV7-9 and TRBJ2-3; 9 nucleotides line up with TRBD2. Germline CDR1 reads SEHNR; CDR2 reads FQNEAQ (reference sequence). The V segment lost 5 bases and the J segment 4 bases; nucleotides outside the gene matches: 7. The CDR3 has 15 residues. This chain's CDR3 is CASSPRTSESDTQYF. The CDR3 DNA reads as TGTGCCAGCAGCCCCCGGACTAGCGAGTCAGATACGCAGTATTTT.

The chain recombines TRBV6-5 with TRBJ1-4; D might be TRBD1 (6 bases). The germline V gene encodes CDR1 MNHEY and CDR2 SVGAGI. The CDR3 runs 16 residues. V was pared by 0 bases and J by 4 bases, with 12 bases between. The CDR3 DNA is TGTGCCAGCAGTTACTCCTACAGGGCAAGTAATGAAAAACTGTTTTTT. Translation gives CASSYSYRASNEKLFF.

The genes are TRBV5-1 and TRBJ2-6; no clear D gene. The length of the CDR3 is 14 residues. The germline V gene encodes CDR1 SGHRS and CDR2 YFSETQ. V gave up 9 bases and J gave up 0 bases, with 10 bases separating them. The CDR3 is CATQAVSGANVLTF. The CDR3, as DNA: TGCGCCACCCAGGCCGTCTCTGGGGCCAACGTCCTGACTTTC.

The chain carries TRBV3-1 (or the pseudogene TRBV3-2) and TRBJ2-2; D is possibly TRBD1 (6 bases). Looked up from germline, CDR1 is LGHDT and CDR2 is YNNKEL (reference sequence). This CDR3 has 15 amino acids. Trimming took 3 bases from V and 7 from J, leaving 15 bases between them. The CDR3 sequence: CASSQPPQGIGELFF. Here the CDR3 DNA reads TGTGCCAGCAGCCAGCCCCCGCAGGGGATCGGGGAGCTGTTTTTT.

The V call is TRBV7-2, the J call TRBJ1-5; D unresolved. Per the germline V gene, CDR1 is SGHTA and CDR2 is FQGNSA. V was cut by 0 bases and J by 1 base, with 7 bases left in between. The CDR3 covers 15 residues. CDR3 sequence reads: CASSLAPGSNQPQHF. In DNA form, the CDR3 reads TGTGCCAGCAGCTTAGCCCCGGGCAGCAATCAGCCCCAGCATTTT.

The chain joins TRBV5-6 to TRBJ2-2; tentatively, D is TRBD2 (6 bases). Deletions cut 0 bases from V and 4 bases from J, with 10 bases between. This CDR3 contains 15 residues. The germline CDR1 and CDR2 sequences are SGHDT and YYEEEE. The CDR3 DNA is TGTGCCAGCAGCTTGGGACTAGGAGGCACCGGGGAGCTGTTTTTT. Its protein product is CASSLGLGGTGELFF.

V gene TRBV5-1 combines with J gene TRBJ2-1; 9 bases line up with TRBD2. J lost 5 bases, V lost 4 bases, and 7 bases had no gene match. This CDR3 contains 15 residues. From germline, CDR1 is SGHRS and CDR2 YFSETQ. The CDR3 DNA is TGCGCCAGCAGCCCGTTAGCGGGGGCCGACAATGAGCAGTTCTTC. Residues: CASSPLAGADNEQFF.

The chain joins TRBV7-3 to TRBJ2-2, with TRBD2 matching 7 bases. V gave up 6 bases and J gave up 6 bases; unmatched junction bases: 4. Germline loops: CDR1 SGHTA, CDR2 FQGTGA. CDR3 length equals 13 residues. CDR3 sequence reads: CASRDAGAGELFF. DNA of the CDR3: TGTGCCAGCAGGGACGCGGGGGCCGGGGAGCTGTTTTTT.

V gene TRBV6-5 combines with J gene TRBJ1-5, with a possible D match to TRBD1 (5 bases). V lost 9 bases and J lost 2, with 14 bases in between. The CDR3 covers 14 residues. Germline loops: CDR1 MNHEY, CDR2 SVGAGI. The chain's CDR3 is CASTQKQGNQPQHF. The CDR3 DNA sequence: TGTGCCAGTACCCAGAAACAGGGCAATCAGCCCCAGCATTTT.

The chain is built from TRBV2 and TRBJ2-1; D is uncertain. This CDR3 contains 13 residues. Per germline, CDR1 SNHLY and CDR2 FYNNEI. V lost 7 bases and J lost 9, with 16 bases in between. CDR3 DNA: TGTGCCAGCAACCTGTTTAGGGAACTTGAGCAGTTCTTC. Its protein is CASNLFRELEQFF.

The chain recombines TRBV2 with TRBJ1-2; no definite D call. V lost 1 base and J lost 7, with 10 bases in between. Germline CDR1 SNHLY, CDR2 FYNNEI. The CDR3 runs to 13 residues. The CDR3, as DNA: TGTGCCAGCAGTGAAGGCCCCTGGGGTGGCTACACCTTC. Translated: CASSEGPWGGYTF.

This clone appeared a single time. The genes are TRBV5-1 and TRBJ2-1; a weak D match, TRBD1 (7 bases). Per the germline V gene, CDR1 is SGHRS and CDR2 is YFSETQ. The V end lost 4 bases, the J end lost 4 bases, and 12 bases lay between the germline ends. CDR3 length equals 14 residues. In DNA, the CDR3 is TGCGCCAGCAGCGTGCGGGACAGATACAATGAGCAGTTCTTC. Its protein is CASSVRDRYNEQFF.

This sequence joins TRBV10-3 and TRBJ1-5; TRBD1 is a possible D gene (5 bases). Deletions cut 3 bases from V and 4 bases from J, with 13 bases between. This CDR3 spans 15 amino acids. The V gene's germline CDR1 is ENHRY and CDR2 SYGVKD. The CDR3: CAISEGGWGNQPQHF. CDR3 in DNA: TGTGCCATCAGTGAAGGTGGGTGGGGGAATCAGCCCCAGCATTTT.

The chain is built from TRBV20-1 and TRBJ2-3; perhaps TRBD2 as D (5 bases). In germline, CDR1 is DFQATT, CDR2 SNEGSKA (reference sequence). V was trimmed by 5 bases and J by 5 bases, leaving 8 bases between them. CDR3 length equals 11 residues. The CDR3 loop is CSAQAGDTQYF. Here the CDR3 DNA reads TGCAGTGCTCAGGCGGGAGATACGCAGTATTTT.

The chain uses TRBV7-8 and TRBJ2-1; the match to TRBD2 covers 15 bases. V shed 0 bases and J 0 bases; nucleotides not matched to a gene: 3. The V gene's germline CDR1 is SGHVS and CDR2 FQNEAQ. The length of the CDR3 is 19 residues. The CDR3 loop reads CASSLAGTSGGHSYNEQFF. In DNA, the CDR3 is TGTGCCAGCAGCTTAGCCGGGACTAGCGGGGGGCACTCCTACAATGAGCAGTTCTTC. Complete variable domain (other parts from reference TRBV7-8 and TRBJ2-1): GAGVSQSPRYKVAKRGQDVALRCDPISGHVSLFWYQQALGQGPEFLTYFQNEAQLDKSGLPSDRFFAERPEGSVSTLKIQRTQQEDSAVYLCASSLAGTSGGHSYNEQFFGPGTRLTVL.

This chain connects TRBV7-6 to TRBJ1-2; D is unclear. The germline V and J ends were trimmed by 1 base and 9 bases, with 12 bases remaining between them. Germline values: CDR1 SGHVS, CDR2 FNYEAQ. There are 13 residues in the CDR3. CDR3 loop: CASSLVAAGSYTF. The CDR3 DNA reads TGTGCCAGCAGCTTAGTAGCGGCAGGTAGCTACACCTTC.